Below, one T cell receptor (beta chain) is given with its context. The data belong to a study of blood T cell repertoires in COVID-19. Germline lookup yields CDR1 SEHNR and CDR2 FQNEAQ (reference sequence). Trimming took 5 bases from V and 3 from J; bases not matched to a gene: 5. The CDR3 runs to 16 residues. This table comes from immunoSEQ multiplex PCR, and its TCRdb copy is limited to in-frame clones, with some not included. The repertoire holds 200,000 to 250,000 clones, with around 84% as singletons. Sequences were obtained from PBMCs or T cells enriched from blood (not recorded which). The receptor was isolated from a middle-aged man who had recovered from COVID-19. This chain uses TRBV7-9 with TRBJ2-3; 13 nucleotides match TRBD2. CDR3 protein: CASSRGLAGATDTQYF. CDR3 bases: TGTGCCAGCAGCCGAGGACTAGCGGGAGCTACAGATACGCAGTATTTT.